The 31 T cell receptor beta chains reported below all come from one sample, sequenced in a study of response to subunit inactivated influenza vaccine. TCRdb re-analysed the RT-PCR reads in MiXCR, keeping a single row per CDR3 protein. Altogether 530,000 or so distinct CDR3 sequences are present, less than 15% being singletons, with the ten largest covering 8.5% to 14%. Sequencing was performed on PBMCs from blood, taken roughly 13 days after vaccination. The receptors shown here come from a middle-aged man who received an inactivated influenza vaccine.

The chain employs TRBV4-1 and TRBJ1-3; no definite D call. Trimming took off 2 bases at V and 1 base at J, with 15 bases between the two ends. The CDR3 totals 17 residues. CDR1 is MGHRA, CDR2 YSYEKL, per germline. Written as DNA, the CDR3 is TGCGCCAGCAGCCAACTCATATCGGCAGCTTCTGGAAACACCATATATTTT. Protein product: CASSQLISAASGNTIYF.

This chain joins TRBV2 and TRBJ2-7, with TRBD1 matching 9 bases. The CDR3 is made up of 14 amino acids. V shed 5 bases, J shed 3 bases, and the junction held 5 bases outside the gene matches. The germline gives CDR1 SNHLY, CDR2 FYNNEI. CDR3 residues: CASSTLTGGYEQYF. Here the CDR3 DNA reads TGTGCCAGCAGTACCTTGACAGGGGGCTACGAGCAGTACTTC.

This clonotype was observed a few times. This rearrangement joins TRBV5-6 to TRBJ2-7, with 9 bases aligning to TRBD1. The germline CDR1 and CDR2 sequences are SGHDT and YYEEEE. Losses at the gene ends were 0 bases for V and 3 bases for J; bases not matched to a gene: 10. CDR3 size: 17 residues. The CDR3 DNA follows: TGTGCCAGCAGCTTGGCGTACAGGGGGCGAAGTAACTACGAGCAGTACTTC. This codes for CASSLAYRGRSNYEQYF.

The chain carries TRBV25-1 and TRBJ2-1; D is unclear. From germline, CDR1 is MGHDK and CDR2 SYGVNS. This CDR3 spans 12 amino acids. V gave up 4 bases and J gave up 10 bases, with 11 bases separating them. This CDR3 reads CASSAGAREQFF. The DNA of the CDR3 is TGTGCCAGCAGTGCGGGCGCCAGGGAGCAGTTCTTC.

The rearrangement uses TRBV6-5 and TRBJ1-4; TRBD1 matches at 8 bases. V lost 0 bases, J lost 4 bases, and 1 base stayed unmatched. Germline V gene lookup returns CDR1 MNHEY and CDR2 SVGAGI. There are 15 residues in the CDR3. CDR3 loop: CASSYSTGVNEKLFF. The CDR3 DNA reads as TGTGCCAGCAGTTACTCGACAGGGGTTAATGAAAAACTGTTTTTT.

DNA for the CDR3: TGTGCCAGCAGTAAAGTGACAGGGGGCAACACTGAAGCTTTCTTT. It is translated as CASSKVTGGNTEAFF. The chain uses TRBV6-2 or TRBV6-3 and TRBJ1-1; 10 positions agree with TRBD1. V lost 5 bases to trimming and J lost 2 bases; unmatched junction nucleotides: 5. Germline-derived CDR1 and CDR2 are MNHEY and SVGEGT. The CDR3 length is 15 residues.

The chain has TRBV7-2 and TRBJ2-7; no firm D call. Looked up from germline, CDR1 is SGHTA and CDR2 is FQGNSA. The V and J ends lost 5 bases and 6 bases respectively, with 17 bases between them. The CDR3 runs 14 residues. The CDR3 sequence is CASSPRVGDTEQYF. The DNA for the CDR3 is TGTGCCAGCAGCCCCCGTGTTGGCGATACCGAGCAGTACTTC. The full variable domain, completed using reference TRBV7-2 and TRBJ2-7, is GAGVSQSPSNKVTEKGKDVELRCDPISGHTALYWYRQSLGQGLEFLIYFQGNSAPDKSGLPSDRFSAERTGGSVSTLTIQRTQQEDSAVYLCASSPRVGDTEQYFGPGTRLTVT.

Ten or more counts support this clonotype. J is TRBJ1-6 and V is TRBV5-1; the D is unclear. CDR3 length equals 15 residues. Germline assignment: CDR1 SGHRS and CDR2 YFSETQ. The V gene lost 0 bases and the J gene lost 5 bases, with 9 bases spanning the gap. This chain's CDR3 is CASSLEGFHNSPLHF. The CDR3 nucleotides are TGCGCCAGCAGCTTGGAAGGCTTCCATAATTCACCCCTCCACTTT.

V usage is TRBV6-2 or TRBV6-3 and J usage is TRBJ2-1; tentative D call: TRBD2 (5 bases). The V and J ends lost 6 bases and 4 bases respectively, with 13 bases between them. CDR1 MNHEY and CDR2 SVGEGT come from the germline V gene. CDR3 size: 14 residues. In DNA, the CDR3 is TGTGCCAGCAGCGGCCGGACTGTATACAATGAGCAGTTCTTC. It codes for CASSGRTVYNEQFF.

This clonotype was counted once. This chain links TRBV2 with TRBJ1-1; 8 nucleotides match TRBD1. V lost 6 bases, J lost 9 bases, and 9 bases stayed unmatched. The CDR3 extends over 13 amino acids. The germline V gene has CDR1 SNHLY and CDR2 FYNNEI. In DNA, the CDR3 is TGTGCCAGCAGCCAGGGGACAGGAGAGAAAGCTTTCTTT. Its translation: CASSQGTGEKAFF.

The chain has TRBV12-3 or TRBV12-4 and TRBJ2-1; 10 bases are a match to TRBD1. The CDR3 covers 13 residues. The V gene end was trimmed by 3 bases and the J gene end by 10 bases; junction bases not matched to a gene: 3. CDR3 in DNA: TGTGCCAGCAGTTTCCTGGGACAGGGGGAGCAGTTCTTC. It is translated as CASSFLGQGEQFF.

V and J are TRBV5-1 and TRBJ2-3; 7 nucleotides agree with TRBD1. This CDR3 has 14 residues. Germline trimming cut 5 bases from V and 5 bases from J; bases unmatched to any gene: 8. Germline V gives CDR1 SGHRS, CDR2 YFSETQ. The CDR3 reads CASSPRGPVDTQYF. The DNA for the CDR3 is TGCGCCAGCAGTCCTAGGGGGCCCGTAGATACGCAGTATTTT.

Comment on this clonotype: Compared with germline, one end of the junction differs, possibly owing to a read error. The V gene is TRBV5-1, the J gene TRBJ2-1, with TRBD2 as a possible D gene (6 bases). This CDR3 comprises 14 residues. Germline loops: CDR1 SGHRS, CDR2 YFSETQ. CDR3 in amino acids: CASSSGGIYNEHFF. In nucleotides, the CDR3 is TGCGCCAGCAGCTCCGGGGGAATCTACAATGAGCACTTCTTC.

V is TRBV28 and J is TRBJ1-1, with 9 positions matching TRBD1. Trimming removed 6 bases from V and 7 bases from J; junction bases left unmatched: 6. Per the germline V gene, CDR1 is MDHEN and CDR2 is SYDVKM. CDR3 length equals 13 residues. CDR3 residues: CASRGTGSREAFF. CDR3 sequence (DNA): TGTGCCAGCAGAGGGACAGGGTCTCGTGAAGCTTTCTTT. The whole variable domain, remainder taken from reference TRBV28 and TRBJ1-1, is DVKVTQSSRYLVKRTGEKVFLECVQDMDHENMFWYRQDPGLGLRLIYFSYDVKMKEKGDIPEGYSVSREKKERFSLILESASTNQTSMYLCASRGTGSREAFFGQGTRLTVV.

The V gene is TRBV11-2, the J gene TRBJ2-7; D gene unclear. V dropped 6 bases and J dropped 0 bases, with 9 bases sitting between them. CDR3 length equals 13 residues. Germline CDR1 reads SGHAT; CDR2 reads FQNNGV. DNA of the CDR3: TGTGCCAGCAGGGACGTGAACTCCTACGAGCAGTACTTC. Encoded protein: CASRDVNSYEQYF.

This clonotype was recorded at least ten times. This chain connects TRBV20-1 to TRBJ1-5; a possible D gene is TRBD1 (5 bases). The CDR3 length is 14 residues. Germline V gene lookup returns CDR1 DFQATT and CDR2 SNEGSKA (reference sequence). Trimming cost V 4 bases and J 2 bases, with 12 bases left between them. The CDR3 sequence: CSATGGSGNQPQHF. The CDR3 nucleotides are TGCAGTGCTACCGGGGGGTCAGGCAATCAGCCCCAGCATTTT.

V and J are TRBV20-1 and TRBJ2-7, with TRBD1 matching over 7 bases. The CDR3 is 18 residues long. Germline trimming cut 0 bases from V and 3 bases from J; bases unmatched to any gene: 17. Germline V lookup: CDR1 DFQATT, CDR2 SNEGSKA (reference sequence). The CDR3 is CSARDDDRDSVLSYEQYF. The CDR3 DNA reads as TGCAGTGCTAGAGATGACGACAGGGATTCGGTGCTAAGCTACGAGCAGTACTTC.

V usage is TRBV6-1 and J usage is TRBJ2-7; 8 bases agree with TRBD2. This CDR3 has 15 residues. Germline CDR1 is MNHNS and CDR2 is SASEGT. The V and J ends lost 5 bases and 2 bases, in that order; junction bases with no gene match: 8. CDR3 loop: CASSPPAGGPYEQYF. DNA of the CDR3: TGTGCCAGCAGTCCCCCCGCGGGAGGACCCTACGAGCAGTACTTC.

The rearrangement joins TRBV20-1 to TRBJ2-3; perhaps TRBD2 as D (5 bases). Germline assignment: CDR1 DFQATT and CDR2 SNEGSKA (reference sequence). The CDR3 extends over 18 amino acids. Trimming took off 2 bases at V and 0 bases at J, with 21 bases between the two ends. The CDR3 coding sequence is TGCAGTGCTAGAAGTCGCTACGTGGCTAGCCCTAGCACAGATACGCAGTATTTT. It specifies CSARSRYVASPSTDTQYF.

In this sample, this clonotype turned up many times. This rearrangement joins TRBV10-3 to TRBJ2-3; either TRBD1 or TRBD2 may fit D (5 bases each). Looked up from germline, CDR1 is ENHRY and CDR2 is SYGVKD. The CDR3 consists of 11 residues. The V and J ends lost 6 bases and 6 bases respectively, with 7 bases between them. The CDR3 loop reads CAIRGVDTQYF. The CDR3 DNA is TGTGCCATCAGGGGGGTCGATACGCAGTATTTT.

The chain couples TRBV7-2 to TRBJ1-2; 11 bases agree with TRBD1. Germline trimming cut 3 bases from V and 3 bases from J; bases unmatched to any gene: 6. The length of the CDR3 is 16 residues. Germline values: CDR1 SGHTA, CDR2 FQGNSA. The CDR3 DNA reads as TGTGCCAGCAGCTTGACCGGGACAGGGGGGCACTATGGCTACACCTTC. It translates to CASSLTGTGGHYGYTF. Full variable domain (remainder filled in from reference TRBV7-2 and TRBJ1-2): GAGVSQSPSNKVTEKGKDVELRCDPISGHTALYWYRQSLGQGLEFLIYFQGNSAPDKSGLPSDRFSAERTGGSVSTLTIQRTQQEDSAVYLCASSLTGTGGHYGYTFGSGTRLTVV.

A few counts support this clonotype. The chain joins TRBV4-2 to TRBJ2-7, with 9 nucleotides matching TRBD1. The CDR3 is 16 residues long. The germline V gene encodes CDR1 LGHNA and CDR2 YNFKEQ. V gave up 1 base and J gave up 4 bases; unmatched junction bases: 8. The CDR3 protein is CASSQGTGGEGYEQYF. The CDR3 DNA follows: TGTGCCAGCAGCCAAGGTACAGGGGGCGAGGGGTACGAGCAGTACTTC.

The rearrangement uses TRBV7-2 and TRBJ2-7; D gene ambiguous. Trimming pared 1 base from V and 2 bases from J, leaving 12 bases between. The CDR3 covers 15 residues. Looked up from germline, CDR1 is SGHTA and CDR2 is FQGNSA. As DNA, the CDR3 is TGTGCCAGCAGCTTAGGGGTGGCCGGCCCCTACGAGCAGTACTTC. It yields the protein CASSLGVAGPYEQYF.

This clonotype was seen more than once but under ten times. The chain is built from TRBV6-2 or TRBV6-3 and TRBJ2-2, with D perhaps being TRBD1 or TRBD2 (5 bases each). Trimming stripped 6 bases from V and 7 bases from J, with 18 bases between. The germline V gene has CDR1 MNHEY and CDR2 SVGEGT. The CDR3 has 15 residues. The CDR3 loop is CASRALGAWGGELFF. The CDR3 DNA reads TGTGCCAGCAGAGCCCTCGGGGCCTGGGGCGGGGAGCTGTTTTTT.

This clonotype came up a few times. This chain connects TRBV6-5 to TRBJ2-2, with TRBD1 identical over 7 bases. Germline loops: CDR1 MNHEY, CDR2 SVGAGI. The V and J ends lost 3 bases and 4 bases, in that order; junction bases with no gene match: 11. The CDR3 loop spans 17 amino acids. DNA for the CDR3: TGTGCCAGCAGTTATCAGCCGGGACAGAAGCTCACCGGGGAGCTGTTTTTT. Protein: CASSYQPGQKLTGELFF.

The V and J genes are TRBV24-1 and TRBJ2-3; TRBD2 agrees at 7 bases. Trimming cost V 7 bases and J 1 base; bases outside gene matches: 7. The CDR3 has 15 residues. CDR1 KGHDR and CDR2 SFDVKD come from the germline V gene. CDR3 coding DNA: TGTGCCACCAGGGGAACTAGCGCCGGCACAGATACGCAGTATTTT. Translation: CATRGTSAGTDTQYF.

This clonotype came up a few times. This chain uses TRBV5-6 with TRBJ2-1; D remains ambiguous. This CDR3 has 14 residues. Germline V CDR1 and CDR2: SGHDT, YYEEEE. Trimming removed 2 bases from V and 2 bases from J, with 8 bases in between. CDR3 in amino acids: CASSFGLPYNEQFF. The CDR3 DNA is TGTGCCAGCAGCTTTGGCCTACCCTACAATGAGCAGTTCTTC. Full variable domain (missing parts from reference TRBV5-6 and TRBJ2-1): DAGVTQSPTHLIKTRGQQVTLRCSPKSGHDTVSWYQQALGQGPQFIFQYYEEEERQRGNFPDRFSGHQFPNYSSELNVNALLLGDSALYLCASSFGLPYNEQFFGPGTRLTVL.

This clonotype was detected a few times. The chain uses TRBV4-2 and TRBJ1-2; D perhaps matches TRBD1 (5 bases). The CDR3 is 15 residues long. Looked up from germline, CDR1 is LGHNA and CDR2 is YNFKEQ. V lost 0 bases and J 6 bases, leaving 14 bases between the germline ends. DNA of the CDR3: TGTGCCAGCAGCCAAGAGTTTGGGGGAGTAGATGGCTACACCTTC. It yields the protein CASSQEFGGVDGYTF.

This clonotype occurred a few times. The rearrangement joins TRBV20-1 to TRBJ1-5; D remains unclear. CDR3 length: 15 amino acids. V lost 0 bases to trimming and J lost 4 bases, with 13 bases between them. CDR1 and CDR2 from the germline V gene are DFQATT and SNEGSKA (reference sequence). The CDR3 DNA sequence: TGCAGTGCTAGAGAGGACGGACGGGGAAATCAGCCCCAGCATTTT. Protein sequence: CSAREDGRGNQPQHF.

This clonotype was counted only a few times. The genes are TRBV6-2 or TRBV6-3 and TRBJ1-6, with 7 bases matching TRBD1. Per the germline V gene, CDR1 is MNHEY and CDR2 is SVGEGT. The trim removed 4 bases at V and 7 bases at J, leaving 13 bases unmatched. The CDR3 length is 17 residues. The DNA for the CDR3 is TGTGCCAGCAGTTCCGTACGCTATCCAGGGGGAAATTCACCCCTCCACTTT. It codes for CASSSVRYPGGNSPLHF.

V is TRBV4-3 and J is TRBJ2-3, with D possibly matching TRBD2 (6 bases). Germline-derived CDR1 and CDR2 are LGHNA and YSLEER. The CDR3 totals 19 residues. V lost 0 bases and J lost 5, with 24 bases in between. CDR3 sequence reads: CASSQDFAGRGAIGDTQYF. For the CDR3, the DNA is TGCGCCAGCAGCCAAGATTTCGCGGGCCGCGGGGCCATTGGAGATACGCAGTATTTT.